What follows are 4 T cell receptor beta chains derived from one specimen sequenced in a study of shared clonotypes between healthy human individuals. Here immunoSEQ multiplex PCR was the method, and the copy in TCRdb shows in-frame clones only, minus some. The sample includes some 2,000,000 clones, approximately 96% of them seen just once. Sequenced: naive CD4+ T cells sorted from blood. Specified subset: CD45RA+ positively selected. The receptor set was obtained from a man in his late teens or twenties in good health.

This rearrangement joins TRBV6-1 to TRBJ1-3; no firm D call. The germline V gene encodes CDR1 MNHNS and CDR2 SASEGT. Trimming removed 2 bases from V and 4 bases from J, with 6 bases in between. This CDR3 is 13 amino acids long. This CDR3 is CASSEIVGNTIYF. CDR3 sequence (DNA): TGTGCCAGCAGTGAAATAGTCGGAAACACCATATATTTT.

V gene TRBV7-2 combines with J gene TRBJ1-5; unclear D gene. The CDR3 is 13 amino acids. Trimming took 1 base from V and 6 from J, leaving 7 bases between them. Germline lookup yields CDR1 SGHTA and CDR2 FQGNSA. The CDR3 reads CASSLVTAQPQHF. The CDR3 DNA is TGTGCCAGCAGCTTAGTTACAGCTCAGCCCCAGCATTTT.

The gene calls are TRBV30 and TRBJ2-5; 7 positions match TRBD1. The junction had 12 bases not matched to a gene; V was cut back by 8 bases and J by 9 bases. The CDR3 runs to 12 residues. The germline V gene has CDR1 GTSNPN and CDR2 SVGIG (reference sequence). The DNA for the CDR3 is TGTGCCGGAGGACAGGCACAAGGGGCCCAGTACTTC. It codes for CAGGQAQGAQYF. The whole variable domain, remainder taken from reference TRBV30 and TRBJ2-5, is SQTIHQWPATLVQPVGSPLSLECTVEGTSNPNLYWYRQAAGRGLQLLFYSVGIGQISSEVPQNLSASRPQDRQFILSSKKLLLSDSGFYLCAGGQAQGAQYFGPGTRLLVL.

The chain is built from TRBV7-2 and TRBJ2-1; D remains ambiguous. V lost 3 bases, J lost 0 bases, and 6 bases lay in between. Per the germline V gene, CDR1 is SGHTA and CDR2 is FQGNSA. The CDR3 covers 14 residues. In DNA, the CDR3 is TGTGCCAGCAGCTTCAGGAGCTCCTACAATGAGCAGTTCTTC. Translated, it gives CASSFRSSYNEQFF.